These 20 T cell receptor beta chains came from one sample sequenced in a study of multiple sclerosis patients with progressive multifocal leukoencephalopathy. Sequenced by immunoSEQ multiplex PCR; TCRdb stores in-frame clones only, minus some. The top ten clones hold 5.7% of a sample with 30,000 or so clones, roughly 87% of them seen once. Time point specified: time of PML onset. The sequencing here drew on PBMCs, taken from a patient treated with natalizumab. All receptors derive from a woman aged 40-49 years with progressive multifocal leukoencephalopathy.

The chain is built from TRBV19 and TRBJ2-7, with a weak D call TRBD1 (6 bases). The CDR3 is made up of 13 amino acids. The germline V gene encodes CDR1 LNHDA and CDR2 SQIVND (reference sequence). With 3 bases removed from V and 4 bases from J, the gap between germline ends came to 10 bases. CDR3 residues: CASSIGQSYEQYF. The CDR3 coding sequence is TGTGCCAGTAGTATCGGACAGTCATACGAGCAGTACTTC.

The rearrangement uses TRBV7-8 and TRBJ1-3, with D hard to call. Germline CDR1 is SGHVS and CDR2 is FQNEAQ. The CDR3 has 15 amino acids. V was clipped by 1 base and J by 0 bases, with 7 bases between them. The CDR3 DNA follows: TGTGCCAGCAGCTTAGAGAGACTCTCTGGAAACACCATATATTTT. Translation: CASSLERLSGNTIYF.

This sequence joins TRBV7-2 and TRBJ1-1, with D possibly TRBD1 on 6 matching bases. Germline-derived CDR1 and CDR2 are SGHTA and FQGNSA. The CDR3 is made up of 14 amino acids. V was shortened by 5 bases and J by 4 bases, with 14 bases between the two germline ends. Here the CDR3 DNA reads TGTGCCAGCAGCCGAGGAATAGGGGGCACTGAAGCTTTCTTT. The encoded protein is CASSRGIGGTEAFF.

This chain joins TRBV5-8 and TRBJ1-1; D not resolved. V lost 7 bases and J 0 bases, leaving 13 bases between the germline ends. Per germline, CDR1 SGHTS and CDR2 YDEGEE. The CDR3 is 14 amino acids. CDR3 sequence: CASPSSTLNTEAFF. CDR3 sequence (DNA): TGTGCCAGCCCAAGCTCCACATTGAACACTGAAGCTTTCTTT.

Concerning this clone itself: Germline and junction disagree at one end, which may indicate a read error. The gene calls are TRBV7-7 and TRBJ2-2, with 11 bases identical to TRBD2. The CDR3 extends over 16 amino acids. Germline CDR1 reads SSHAT; CDR2 reads FNYEAQ (reference sequence). CDR3 in amino acids: CASTTGTSGNTGELFF. DNA for the CDR3: TGTGCTAGCACTACCGGGACTAGCGGGAACACCGGGGAGCTGTTTTTT.

On this clone itself: The germline gene is not matched at one end of the junction; a read error may be the cause. The V gene is TRBV7-8, the J gene TRBJ2-5; D remains ambiguous. The end of the DNA aligns better with TRBJ2-7, so the J call may be wrong. The CDR3 has 13 amino acids. Germline assignment: CDR1 SGHVS and CDR2 FQNEAQ. The CDR3 region is CASSLAWSSEQYF. The CDR3 DNA is TGTGCCAGCAGCTTAGCGTGGTCCTCCGAGCAGTACTTC.

The chain recombines TRBV18 with TRBJ2-7, with 10 positions matching TRBD1. V gave up 3 bases and J gave up 5 bases; unmatched junction bases: 7. CDR1 and CDR2 from the germline V gene are KGHSH and LQKENI. The CDR3 runs to 15 residues. The CDR3, as DNA: TGTGCCAGCTCACCCTTCCGGGACAGGGGCCACGAGCAGTACTTC. The encoded protein is CASSPFRDRGHEQYF.

The chain links TRBV4-3 to TRBJ1-4, with D possibly TRBD1 on 5 matching bases. Germline loops: CDR1 LGHNA, CDR2 YSLEER. V lost 1 base, J lost 5 bases, and 11 bases lay in between. The CDR3 runs to 15 residues. This CDR3 reads CASSQVGGGNEKLFF. CDR3 nucleotides: TGCGCCAGCAGCCAAGTTGGGGGGGGGAATGAAAAACTGTTTTTT.

In its sample, this clone was seen a few times. The chain recombines TRBV27 with TRBJ1-2; 8 positions agree with TRBD1. This CDR3 region has 14 residues. The trim removed 5 bases at V and 6 bases at J, leaving 8 bases unmatched. Per the germline V gene, CDR1 is MNHEY and CDR2 is SMNVEV (reference sequence). The CDR3 protein is CASSGGQAGHGYTF. The CDR3 DNA follows: TGTGCCAGCAGTGGGGGACAGGCGGGTCATGGCTACACCTTC.

The V and J genes are TRBV30 and TRBJ2-3, with 9 bases lining up with TRBD2. The CDR3 runs to 16 residues. V lost 5 bases, J lost 3 bases, and 12 bases stayed unmatched. CDR1 and CDR2 from the germline V gene are GTSNPN and SVGIG (reference sequence). The CDR3 protein is CAWGRTSELRTDTQYF. In DNA form, the CDR3 reads TGTGCCTGGGGTAGGACTAGCGAGTTGAGGACAGATACGCAGTATTTT.

The sample holds one count of this clone. The V call is TRBV2, the J call TRBJ1-2, with 9 bases aligning to TRBD1. The CDR3 is made up of 16 amino acids. Germline assignment: CDR1 SNHLY and CDR2 FYNNEI. V shed 4 bases and J 7 bases; nucleotides not matched to a gene: 13. The CDR3 spells CASSGQGGRLEGGYTF. CDR3 nucleotide sequence: TGTGCCAGCAGTGGACAGGGGGGAAGGCTAGAAGGTGGCTACACCTTC.

The rearrangement uses TRBV7-2 and TRBJ2-3; D call uncertain. The V end lost 8 bases, the J end lost 0 bases, and 9 bases lay between the germline ends. CDR3 length: 13 amino acids. Germline lookup yields CDR1 SGHTA and CDR2 FQGNSA. CDR3 coding DNA: TGTGCCAGCCAAGCGATGAGCACAGATACGCAGTATTTT. It encodes CASQAMSTDTQYF.

The CDR3 nucleotides read TGTGCCAGTCAGTGGACTGGGGCCAACGTCCTGACTTTC. Protein sequence: CASQWTGANVLTF. The genes are TRBV28 and TRBJ2-6; D not resolved. V was cut by 9 bases and J by 2 bases, with 8 bases left in between. This CDR3 has 13 residues. CDR1 MDHEN and CDR2 SYDVKM come from the germline V gene.

The chain recombines TRBV7-9 with TRBJ1-2; 10 bases agree with TRBD1. Trimming at V came to 7 bases and at J to 4 bases, leaving 6 bases not matched to a gene. The CDR3 runs to 14 residues. The germline V gene has CDR1 SEHNR and CDR2 FQNEAQ (reference sequence). CDR3 nucleotides: TGTGCCAGCACCTCGACAGGGGGCACCTATGGCTACACCTTC. It specifies CASTSTGGTYGYTF.

The genes are TRBV7-8 and TRBJ2-7, with D perhaps TRBD2 (6 bases). Germline values: CDR1 SGHVS, CDR2 FQNEAQ. The CDR3 runs 13 residues. The germline V and J ends were trimmed by 5 bases and 3 bases, with 11 bases remaining between them. Here the CDR3 reads CASSGGTLYEQYF. The CDR3 nucleotides are TGTGCCAGCAGCGGCGGGACCCTCTACGAGCAGTACTTC.

The genes are TRBV7-8 and TRBJ2-1; the D gene is possibly TRBD1 (7 bases). This CDR3 has 16 residues. The germline V and J ends were trimmed by 5 bases and 0 bases, with 14 bases remaining between them. CDR1 is SGHVS, CDR2 FQNEAQ, per germline. The CDR3 DNA follows: TGTGCCAGCAGCGTCCGACAGGGAGGCTCCTACAATGAGCAGTTCTTC. Residues: CASSVRQGGSYNEQFF. Complete variable domain (other parts from reference TRBV7-8 and TRBJ2-1): GAGVSQSPRYKVAKRGQDVALRCDPISGHVSLFWYQQALGQGPEFLTYFQNEAQLDKSGLPSDRFFAERPEGSVSTLKIQRTQQEDSAVYLCASSVRQGGSYNEQFFGPGTRLTVL.

CDR3 region: CASSLPSGTGKNGYTF. CDR3 nucleotide sequence: TGTGCCAGCAGCTTACCTTCAGGGACAGGGAAGAATGGCTACACCTTC. The chain links TRBV5-4 to TRBJ1-2; 9 positions match TRBD1. Trimming took 2 bases from V and 6 from J; bases not matched to a gene: 11. Per germline, CDR1 SGHNT and CDR2 YYREEE (reference sequence). This CDR3 is built from 16 residues.

The chain combines TRBV5-4 with TRBJ1-5; D remains ambiguous. Germline values: CDR1 SGHNT, CDR2 YYREEE (reference sequence). The CDR3 sequence is 13 residues long. V lost 4 bases, J lost 3 bases, and 8 bases lay in between. The CDR3 DNA sequence: TGTGCCAGCAGCCGGGGTTCCAATCAGCCCCAGCATTTT. Translated: CASSRGSNQPQHF. Looking up the rest from reference TRBV5-4 and TRBJ1-5 gives the full variable domain: ETGVTQSPTHLIKTRGQQVTLRCSSQSGHNTVSWYQQALGQGPQFIFQYYREEENGRGNFPPRFSGLQFPNYSSELNVNALELDDSALYLCASSRGSNQPQHFGDGTRLSIL.

This clone was picked up one time. The chain uses TRBV11-2 and TRBJ2-7; possibly TRBD1 for D (6 bases). Between the trimmed V and J ends, which lost 0 bases and 3 bases, there was a span of 15 bases. Germline V lookup: CDR1 SGHAT, CDR2 FQNNGV. The length of the CDR3 is 16 residues. CDR3 in DNA: TGTGCCAGCAGCTTAGAAAGTCCAGGGGTAGGCTACGAGCAGTACTTC. Residues: CASSLESPGVGYEQYF.

The gene calls are TRBV10-1 and TRBJ1-2; D possibly corresponds to TRBD1 (5 bases). The CDR3 loop spans 13 amino acids. With 0 bases removed from V and 7 bases from J, the gap between germline ends came to 9 bases. CDR1 and CDR2 (germline): WNHNN, SYGVQD (reference sequence). CDR3 loop: CASSESGGFGYTF. The CDR3 DNA follows: TGCGCCAGCAGTGAGTCTGGGGGATTTGGCTACACCTTC.